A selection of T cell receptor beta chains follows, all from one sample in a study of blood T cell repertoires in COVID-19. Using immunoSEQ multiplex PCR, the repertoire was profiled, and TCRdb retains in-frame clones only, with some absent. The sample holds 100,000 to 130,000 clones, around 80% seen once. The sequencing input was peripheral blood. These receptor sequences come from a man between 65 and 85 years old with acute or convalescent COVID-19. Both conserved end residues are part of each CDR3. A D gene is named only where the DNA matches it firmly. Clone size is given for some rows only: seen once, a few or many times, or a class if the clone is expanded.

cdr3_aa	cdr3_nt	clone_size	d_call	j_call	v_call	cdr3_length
CASSIDGGGKTDTQYF	TGTGCCAGTAGTATAGATGGCGGGGGGAAGACAGATACGCAGTATTTT	-	TRBD2	TRBJ2-3	TRBV19	16
CASSLGGGASETQYF	TGTGCCAGCAGCCTCGGAGGAGGGGCATCAGAGACCCAGTACTTC	once	-	TRBJ2-5	TRBV5-4	15
CASSTLDSMDIQYF	TGTGCCAGCAGCACCCTGGACAGTATGGACATTCAGTACTTC	-	-	TRBJ2-4	TRBV11-2	14
CASTGEYTEAFF	TGTGCCAGTACAGGGGAGTACACTGAAGCTTTCTTT	few	TRBD1	TRBJ1-1	TRBV2	12
CASSSDRDNQPQHF	TGTGCCAGCAGTTCTGACAGGGACAATCAGCCCCAGCATTTT	once	TRBD1	TRBJ1-5	TRBV6-5	14
CASSQGVAGDYLYTF	TGTGCCAGCAGCCAAGGAGTCGCAGGGGACTATCTCTACACCTTC	-	-	TRBJ1-2	TRBV4-2	15
CASSIPRVGGRPPVRLNIQYF	TGTGCCAGTAGTATACCCCGTGTCGGGGGGCGGCCCCCCGTAAGATTAAACATTCAGTACTTC	-	-	TRBJ2-4	TRBV19	21
CASSSGRDRVIMRYQETQYF	TGTGCCAGCAGCTCAGGAAGGGACAGGGTAATCATGAGGTACCAAGAGACCCAGTACTTC	-	TRBD1	TRBJ2-5	TRBV7-3	20
CASSPIAGEQFF	TGTGCCAGCAGCCCGATAGCGGGAGAGCAGTTCTTC	-	TRBD2	TRBJ2-1	TRBV11-2	12
CASSLPGGNTIYF	TGTGCCAGCAGCTTACCGGGGGGAAACACCATATATTTT	-	-	TRBJ1-3	TRBV7-2	13
CASSLGRGPYEQYF	TGTGCCAGCAGCTTAGGCAGGGGGCCCTACGAGCAGTACTTC	few	TRBD1	TRBJ2-7	TRBV13	14
CASSPQGASSGNTIYF	TGTGCCAGCAGCCCCCAGGGGGCGAGCTCTGGAAACACCATATATTTT	-	TRBD1	TRBJ1-3	TRBV5-8	16
CASSSRLNEQFF	TGTGCCAGCAGTTCCCGTTTAAATGAGCAGTTCTTC	-	-	TRBJ2-1	TRBV12-3/TRBV12-4	12
CASSQVSTNTGELFF	TGTGCCAGCAGCCAAGTTAGCACGAACACCGGGGAGCTGTTTTTT	-	-	TRBJ2-2	TRBV4-2	15
CASIPDGGNNEQFF	TGTGCCAGTATTCCAGACGGGGGAAACAATGAGCAGTTCTTC	-	-	TRBJ2-1	TRBV19	14
CASSQAGTNEKLFF	TGTGCCAGCAGCCAAGCGGGGACTAATGAAAAACTGTTTTTT	once	-	TRBJ1-4	TRBV7-9	14
CASSQGATNEKLFF	TGTGCCAGCAGCCAGGGGGCGACTAATGAAAAACTGTTTTTT	-	TRBD1	TRBJ1-4	TRBV6-6	14
CASSYGQGKEQYF	TGCGCCAGCAGCTACGGACAGGGAAAGGAGCAGTACTTC	-	TRBD1	TRBJ2-7	TRBV5-1	13
CASSVGSSGNTIYF	TGTGCCAGCAGCGTAGGGAGCTCTGGAAACACCATATATTTT	once	-	TRBJ1-3	TRBV9	14
CASSPQFRTEAFF	TGTGCCAGTAGTCCACAGTTTCGCACTGAAGCTTTCTTT	-	-	TRBJ1-1	TRBV19	13
CAITPGGVTGELFF	TGTGCCATCACCCCGGGAGGAGTCACCGGGGAGCTGTTTTTT	-	TRBD2	TRBJ2-2	TRBV10-3	14
CASSQDASGGPNTGELFF	TGTGCCAGCAGCCAAGACGCTAGCGGGGGACCGAACACCGGGGAGCTGTTTTTT	many	TRBD2	TRBJ2-2	TRBV4-2	18
CASSRTGAQPQHF	TGTGCCAGTAGTAGGACAGGGGCTCAGCCCCAGCATTTT	-	TRBD1	TRBJ1-5	TRBV19	13
CATLPTGLPEAFF	TGTGCCACCCTCCCGACAGGCCTTCCTGAAGCTTTCTTT	few	-	TRBJ1-1	TRBV19	13
CASSYQTGLSNTEAFF	TGCGCCAGCAGCTACCAAACGGGACTCTCGAACACTGAAGCTTTCTTT	-	-	TRBJ1-1	TRBV5-1	16
CASSRTGSQETQYF	TGTGCCAGCAGTCGGACAGGGAGCCAAGAGACCCAGTACTTC	-	TRBD1	TRBJ2-5	TRBV3-1/TRBV3-2	14
CASSSGDGTSGEQFF	TGCGCCAGCAGCTCTGGCGACGGGACTTCGGGAGAGCAGTTCTTC	-	-	TRBJ2-1	TRBV5-1	15
CASSPSGSNQPQHF	TGTGCCAGCAGCCCCTCGGGTAGCAATCAGCCCCAGCATTTT	-	-	TRBJ1-5	TRBV28	14
CASSYGTGWEQYF	TGTGCCAGCAGCTACGGGACAGGATGGGAGCAGTACTTC	-	TRBD1	TRBJ2-7	TRBV5-6	13
CSVETGTAYEQYF	TGCAGCGTTGAGACGGGGACAGCCTACGAGCAGTACTTC	-	TRBD1	TRBJ2-7	TRBV29-1	13
CASSQVRGDGYTF	TGTGCCAGCAGCCAAGTCAGGGGTGATGGCTACACCTTC	-	-	TRBJ1-2	TRBV3-1/TRBV3-2	13